Listed here are 16 T cell receptor beta chains from one sample, sequenced in a study of blood T cell repertoires in COVID-19. Here immunoSEQ multiplex PCR was the method, and the copy in TCRdb shows in-frame clones only, minus some. The repertoire holds more than 200,000 clones, with 84% as singletons. Sequences were obtained from peripheral blood. Receptor source: a man aged 45-65 years with active or convalescent COVID-19.

The chain employs TRBV10-3 and TRBJ1-1; 8 bases map to TRBD1. This CDR3 region has 15 residues. With 5 bases clipped from V and 6 bases from J, the junction kept 11 bases outside the gene matches. The germline V gene encodes CDR1 ENHRY and CDR2 SYGVKD. The chain's CDR3 is CAISLNTGTGSEAFF. CDR3 sequence (DNA): TGTGCCATCAGTTTAAACACCGGGACAGGATCTGAAGCTTTCTTT.

The J gene is TRBJ1-1, the V gene TRBV18, with D tentatively TRBD1 (5 bases). This CDR3 has 17 residues. Germline loops: CDR1 KGHSH, CDR2 LQKENI. Trimming stripped 3 bases from V and 3 bases from J, with 20 bases between. CDR3 loop: CASSPRDINGGDTEAFF. The DNA of the CDR3 is TGTGCCAGCTCACCCCGAGATATCAACGGGGGAGACACTGAAGCTTTCTTT.

The rearrangement joins TRBV3-1 (or the pseudogene TRBV3-2) to TRBJ2-2; TRBD2 matches at 11 bases. After removal of 0 bases from V and 6 bases from J, the junction contained 6 bases not matched to a gene. Looked up from germline, CDR1 is LGHDT and CDR2 is YNNKEL (reference sequence). The CDR3 extends over 17 amino acids. The CDR3 spells CASSQDGLAGGPGELFF. The CDR3 nucleotides are TGTGCCAGCAGCCAAGATGGTCTAGCGGGGGGCCCCGGGGAGCTGTTTTTT.

The chain links TRBV5-1 to TRBJ2-3, with D possibly being TRBD1 (6 bases). The CDR3 is 14 residues long. The V gene's germline CDR1 is SGHRS and CDR2 YFSETQ. V lost 8 bases and J 0 bases, leaving 13 bases between the germline ends. CDR3: CASQQGTSTDTQYF. The CDR3 bases are TGCGCCAGTCAACAGGGTACTAGCACAGATACGCAGTATTTT. The entire variable domain, with the rest obtained from reference TRBV5-1 and TRBJ2-3, is as follows: KAGVTQTPRYLIKTRGQQVTLSCSPISGHRSVSWYQQTPGQGLQFLFEYFSETQRNKGNFPGRFSGRQFSNSRSEMNVSTLELGDSALYLCASQQGTSTDTQYFGPGTRLTVL.

The chain links TRBV6-4 to TRBJ2-2; D unclear. Trimming took off 4 bases at V and 0 bases at J, with 3 bases between the two ends. Germline CDR1 is MRHNA and CDR2 is SNTAGT. This CDR3 is 13 amino acids long. This CDR3 is CASSATNTGELFF. The DNA of the CDR3 is TGTGCCAGCAGTGCCACGAACACCGGGGAGCTGTTTTTT.

This chain uses TRBV7-2 with TRBJ1-4; TRBD1 is a possible D gene (6 bases). V lost 3 bases to trimming and J lost 8 bases, with 13 bases between them. This CDR3 contains 14 residues. From germline, CDR1 is SGHTA and CDR2 FQGNSA. CDR3 in DNA: TGTGCCAGCAGCTTGGGGACAAGGAGGGAAAAACTGTTTTTT. Its translation: CASSLGTRREKLFF.

The rearrangement joins TRBV27 to TRBJ2-4, with a tentative D call TRBD2 (6 bases). V shed 3 bases and J shed 8 bases, with 14 bases lying between them. From germline, CDR1 is MNHEY and CDR2 SMNVEV (reference sequence). The CDR3 totals 14 residues. The CDR3: CASSFGGAKDIQYF. DNA for the CDR3: TGTGCCAGCAGTTTTGGAGGGGCTAAAGACATTCAGTACTTC.

The chain has TRBV6-5 and TRBJ2-5; TRBD2 matches 8 bases. J gave up 5 bases and V 5 bases, and 7 bases lay outside the gene matches. Germline V CDR1 and CDR2: MNHEY, SVGAGI. The CDR3 extends over 14 amino acids. The CDR3 sequence: CASSPGGARETQYF. Written as DNA, the CDR3 is TGTGCCAGCAGTCCCGGGGGGGCGCGGGAGACCCAGTACTTC.

The chain links TRBV18 to TRBJ2-1; 9 nucleotides align to TRBD1. The V gene end was trimmed by 3 bases and the J gene end by 4 bases; junction bases not matched to a gene: 1. The CDR3 loop spans 14 amino acids. From germline, CDR1 is KGHSH and CDR2 LQKENI. The CDR3 coding sequence is TGTGCCAGCTCACCCGGGACAGGGTACAATGAGCAGTTCTTC. Its protein product is CASSPGTGYNEQFF.

The V and J genes are TRBV3-1 (or the pseudogene TRBV3-2) and TRBJ2-2; TRBD2 agrees at 7 bases. This CDR3 spans 17 amino acids. V was pared by 2 bases and J by 4 bases, with 10 bases of the junction left unmatched. Per the germline V gene, CDR1 is LGHDT and CDR2 is YNNKEL (reference sequence). CDR3 sequence reads: CASSQFGTNLFTGELFF. The CDR3 nucleotides are TGTGCCAGCAGCCAATTCGGGACTAACCTATTCACCGGGGAGCTGTTTTTT.

V usage is TRBV6-6 and J usage is TRBJ1-3; D possibly corresponds to TRBD1 (6 bases). In germline, CDR1 is MNHNY, CDR2 SVGAGI (reference sequence). Trimming stripped 3 bases from V and 4 bases from J, with 13 bases between. This CDR3 region has 15 residues. The CDR3 protein is CASSYSRGTGNTIYF. The CDR3 coding sequence is TGTGCCAGCAGTTATAGCAGGGGAACGGGAAACACCATATATTTT.

The chain carries TRBV10-3 and TRBJ1-4, with D possibly matching TRBD1 (6 bases). CDR1 is ENHRY and CDR2 is SYGVKD in the germline V gene. This CDR3 spans 15 amino acids. V was clipped by 0 bases and J by 7 bases, with 12 bases between them. The CDR3 DNA reads TGTGCCATCAGTGAGTCGGGCAGGGGTAGTGAAAAACTGTTTTTT. This encodes CAISESGRGSEKLFF.

The genes are TRBV7-2 and TRBJ2-1; 7 bases are a match to TRBD2. This CDR3 region has 16 residues. J lost 4 bases, V lost 3 bases, and 9 bases had no gene match. Germline V CDR1 and CDR2: SGHTA, FQGNSA. CDR3 protein: CASSFDRRGGYNEQFF. DNA of the CDR3: TGTGCCAGCAGCTTCGACAGAAGGGGAGGGTACAATGAGCAGTTCTTC.

This clone was picked up one time. CDR3 amino acids: CASSLGLAGGAGTQYF. The CDR3, as DNA: TGCGCCAGCAGCTTGGGTCTAGCGGGGGGTGCTGGTACGCAGTATTTT. This chain links TRBV5-1 with TRBJ2-3; the match to TRBD2 covers 11 bases. The CDR3 is made up of 16 amino acids. From germline, CDR1 is SGHRS and CDR2 YFSETQ. Trimming removed 0 bases from V and 8 bases from J; junction bases left unmatched: 8.

The J gene is TRBJ1-2, the V gene TRBV24-1; 7 bases are a match to TRBD1. The germline gives CDR1 KGHDR, CDR2 SFDVKD. This CDR3 comprises 15 residues. The J segment lost 4 bases and the V segment lost 3 bases, leaving 7 bases of the junction unmatched. CDR3 region: CATSDATGNLYGYTF. In DNA, the CDR3 is TGTGCCACCAGTGATGCGACAGGGAACCTCTATGGCTACACCTTC.

The rearrangement joins TRBV7-2 to TRBJ2-1, with D maybe TRBD1 (7 bases). V was clipped by 3 bases and J by 3 bases, with 12 bases between them. This CDR3 region has 15 residues. Per germline, CDR1 SGHTA and CDR2 FQGNSA. CDR3 sequence (DNA): TGTGCCAGCAGCTTGGAGGGGGCGGGCTACAATGAGCAGTTCTTC. Translation: CASSLEGAGYNEQFF.